This entry is about one T cell receptor beta chain. Its antigen is undetermined. As it was prepared, the TCRbeta library received unique molecular identifiers. Via MiXCR, TCRdb re-called the PCR reads, giving one row per CDR3 protein. The sample gives about 100,000 distinct CDR3 sequences, approximately 6.9% of which show up once; roughly 23% is in the top ten. Trimming stripped 6 bases from V and 7 bases from J, with 10 bases between. This CDR3 is 12 amino acids long. Germline lookup yields CDR1 MNHEY and CDR2 SVGEGT. These data come from a study of T-cell reconstitution after alpha-beta-depleted transplantation in children. General study results and limits: Newly made T cells mostly supplied T-cell counts and diversity one year after transplant. Where some patients showed high TCRbeta diversity at day 60, it came from recipient T cells and thymic progenitors that had survived. Reportedly, alpha-beta T cells present about two months post-transplant originated from several hundred expanded clones of graft origin.

This clonotype was sampled from a male patient under 10 years old who had a stem cell transplant for acute lymphoblastic leukemia, so the T cells may come from the graft donor. The chain joins TRBV6-2 or TRBV6-3 to TRBJ2-1, with unresolved D. The sample was PBMCs, mostly from graft donor cells, taken 360 days after TCRalphabeta/CD19-depleted stem cell transplant. CDR3 region: CASSPSRNEQFF. CDR3 nucleotide sequence: TGTGCCAGCAGCCCCAGCCGAAATGAGCAGTTCTTC.